This T cell receptor (beta chain) stems from a study of cytomegalovirus exposure and HLA in healthy donors. The PCR employed 60 Vbeta primers together with 13 Jbeta primers. Generated by immunoSEQ multiplex PCR, the TCRdb table keeps only in-frame clones and is missing some. The sample includes some 150,000 clones, roughly 80% of them seen just once. The CDR3 runs to 14 residues. Germline lookup yields CDR1 SNHLY and CDR2 FYNNEI. J gave up 15 bases and V 6 bases, and 13 bases lay outside the gene matches. Concerning this clone: The antigen remains undetermined.

Points from the study as a whole: In vitro work confirmed that three CMV-associated chains recognize CMV antigens. Several of the most significant clusters appeared, in a later analysis, to be linked to common viral pathogens. Some segments of the V type, notably TRBV6-2 and TRBV6-3, were excluded as indistinguishable.

Sampled while nominally healthy, donors likely had unrecorded immune exposures. Source material: PBMCs. The TCR originated in a boy between 2 and 15 years old in good health and CMV-seronegative. The rearrangement uses TRBV2 and TRBJ2-1; 11 bases map to TRBD2. The CDR3 protein is CASSVAGGLGYGFF. In DNA, the CDR3 is TGTGCCAGCAGCGTAGCGGGAGGGCTCGGATATGGGTTCTTC.